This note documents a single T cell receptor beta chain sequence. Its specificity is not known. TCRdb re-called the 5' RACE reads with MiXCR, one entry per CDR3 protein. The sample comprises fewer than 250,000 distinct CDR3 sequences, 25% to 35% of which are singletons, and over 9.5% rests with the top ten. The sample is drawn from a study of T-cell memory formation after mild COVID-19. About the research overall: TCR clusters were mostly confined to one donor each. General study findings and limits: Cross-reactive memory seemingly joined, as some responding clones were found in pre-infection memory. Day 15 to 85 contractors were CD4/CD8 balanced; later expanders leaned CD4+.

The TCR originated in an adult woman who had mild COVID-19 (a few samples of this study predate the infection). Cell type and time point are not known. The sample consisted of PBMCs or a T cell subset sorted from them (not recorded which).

The CDR3 reads CASSFGGADQPQHF. The CDR3 DNA reads TGTGCCAGCAGTTTTGGGGGGGCGGATCAGCCCCAGCATTTT. The rearrangement uses TRBV12-3 or TRBV12-4 and TRBJ1-5; tentative D call: TRBD1 (6 bases). This CDR3 is built from 14 residues. Trimming stripped 3 bases from V and 5 bases from J, with 11 bases between.